This is a list of T cell receptor beta chains from one sample in a study of blood T cells in healthy people across ages. TCRdb redid the calling of the 5' RACE reads with MiXCR, one entry per CDR3 protein. The data show about 800,000 distinct CDR3 sequences, 25% seen once. Separately, the same data were catalogued under a study of T cells of mothers and their children.

The material sequenced was blood. These TCRs come from a boy younger than 18 in good health. Both conserved end residues are trimmed from each CDR3. A D gene is named only where the DNA matches it firmly. Rows may omit the clone size; those that give it use once, few, many or a size class.

ASSFRGGPSYEQY | TRBJ2-7 | NA | NA | TRBV28
ASSQTKGREKLF | TRBJ1-4 | NA | few | TRBV6-5
ASSLILASEETQY | TRBJ2-5 | NA | few | TRBV5-6
AWSRGSPLH | TRBJ1-6 | NA | few | TRBV30
ASSSELPRNTIY | TRBJ1-3 | NA | NA | TRBV12-3/TRBV12-4
ASSYRGLGANVLT | TRBJ2-6 | TRBD1 | few | TRBV6-2/TRBV6-3
ASSGGALSTDTQY | TRBJ2-3 | NA | few | TRBV7-2
ASSSPQTSGGYNEQF | TRBJ2-1 | TRBD2 | once | TRBV5-1
ASSEGGSGTYNEQF | TRBJ2-1 | TRBD2 | NA | TRBV9
ASSDRAGSYNEQF | TRBJ2-1 | NA | NA | TRBV4-3
SVPTRAGGGYEQY | NA | TRBD2 | NA | TRBV20-1
ASSYSIAVNRDRGIFWEAF | TRBJ1-1 | TRBD1 | few | TRBV6-2/TRBV6-3
ASRPGLAGALGDNEQF | TRBJ2-1 | TRBD2 | few | TRBV5-1
ASAAGRQETQY | TRBJ2-5 | NA | NA | TRBV7-3
ASSDQVETQY | TRBJ2-5 | NA | few | TRBV25-1
ASSQDRGLGRQY | TRBJ2-7 | NA | NA | TRBV4-3
ASSLFGGKAYEQY | NA | NA | few | TRBV27
ASSQDITDAEAF | TRBJ1-1 | NA | NA | TRBV3-1
ASSLPGGSSYEQY | TRBJ2-7 | TRBD2 | NA | TRBV5-8
SARRGEAGWGAYEQY | TRBJ2-7 | NA | NA | TRBV20-1
ATRGGELF | TRBJ1-4 | TRBD1 | NA | TRBV7-9
TSSWTGSSYEQY | TRBJ2-7 | TRBD1 | NA | TRBV5-1
ASSVGSGSSYNEQF | TRBJ2-1 | TRBD2 | NA | TRBV9
ASSQDFSYVDTQY | TRBJ2-3 | NA | once | TRBV4-3
ASMKVGGANVLT | TRBJ2-6 | NA | once | TRBV27
SVENRGDQETQY | TRBJ2-5 | NA | NA | TRBV29-1
SARRGAGASDEQY | NA | NA | NA | TRBV20-1
ASSLDGRSAYGYT | TRBJ1-2 | NA | few | TRBV5-6
ASSQPGGLEKLF | TRBJ1-4 | TRBD1 | few | TRBV7-2
ASSLRWGTGLFGEQY | TRBJ2-7 | TRBD1 | NA | TRBV3-1
AQSDVTLLHNEQF | TRBJ2-1 | NA | NA | TRBV7-9
ASSLVGTVGYGYA | TRBJ1-2 | NA | NA | TRBV12-3/TRBV12-4
AISESDRGVSEQY | TRBJ2-5 | NA | NA | TRBV10-3
ASSPVGGATDTQY | TRBJ2-3 | NA | many | TRBV7-2
ASRNPQLYGYT | TRBJ1-2 | NA | NA | TRBV6-2/TRBV6-3
ASSQDWDEQY | TRBJ2-7 | NA | many | TRBV3-1
ASSLSAGVYEQY | TRBJ2-7 | NA | few | TRBV27
ASGISGGLSYEQY | NA | TRBD2 | NA | TRBV7-2
ASSQRVLAPYNEQF | TRBJ2-1 | NA | few | TRBV4-3
ASSYSLGNIQY | TRBJ2-4 | NA | NA | TRBV6-2/TRBV6-3
ASSPPRTGDNNEQF | TRBJ2-1 | TRBD1 | few | TRBV4-1
SAPDRADEQF | NA | TRBD1 | NA | TRBV29-1
ASSFQGQGKAGYT | TRBJ1-2 | TRBD1 | few | TRBV28